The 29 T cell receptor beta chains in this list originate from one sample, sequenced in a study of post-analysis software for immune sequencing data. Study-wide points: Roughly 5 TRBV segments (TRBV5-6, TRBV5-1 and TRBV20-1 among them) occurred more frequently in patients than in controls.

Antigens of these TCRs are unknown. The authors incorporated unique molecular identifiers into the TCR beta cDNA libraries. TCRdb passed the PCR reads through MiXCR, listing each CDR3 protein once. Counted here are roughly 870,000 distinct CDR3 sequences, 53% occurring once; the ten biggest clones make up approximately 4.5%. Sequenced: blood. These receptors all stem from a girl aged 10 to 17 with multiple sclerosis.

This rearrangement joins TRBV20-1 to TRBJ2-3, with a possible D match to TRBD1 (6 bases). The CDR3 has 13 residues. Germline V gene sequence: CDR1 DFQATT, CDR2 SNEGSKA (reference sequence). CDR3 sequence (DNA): TGCAGGCTGGGGCAACAGGGTTGGGGTACGCAGTATTTT. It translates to CRLGQQGWGTQYF.

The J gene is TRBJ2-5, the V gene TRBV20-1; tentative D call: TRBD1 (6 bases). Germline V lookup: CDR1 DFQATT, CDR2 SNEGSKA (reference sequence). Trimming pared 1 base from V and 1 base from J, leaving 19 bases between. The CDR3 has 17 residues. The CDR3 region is CSARVLRGRGPQETQYF. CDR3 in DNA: TGCAGTGCTAGAGTTCTGAGGGGCAGGGGTCCCCAAGAGACCCAGTACTTC.

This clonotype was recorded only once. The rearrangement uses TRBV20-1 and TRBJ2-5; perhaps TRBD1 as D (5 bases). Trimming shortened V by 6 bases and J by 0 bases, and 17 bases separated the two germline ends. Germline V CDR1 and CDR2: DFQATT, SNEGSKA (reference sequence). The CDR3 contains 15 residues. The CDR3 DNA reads TGCAGTGCCGTACCAATGGGGCGCAACCAAGAGACCCAGTACTTC. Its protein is CSAVPMGRNQETQYF.

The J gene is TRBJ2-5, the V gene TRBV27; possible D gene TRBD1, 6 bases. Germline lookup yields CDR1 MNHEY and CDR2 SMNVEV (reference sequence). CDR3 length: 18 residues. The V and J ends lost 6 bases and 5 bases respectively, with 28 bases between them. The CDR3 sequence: CASSSGPGQSNSRETQYF. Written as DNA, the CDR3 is TGTGCCAGCAGCAGCGGACCCGGACAGAGTAACTCGAGGGAGACCCAGTACTTC.

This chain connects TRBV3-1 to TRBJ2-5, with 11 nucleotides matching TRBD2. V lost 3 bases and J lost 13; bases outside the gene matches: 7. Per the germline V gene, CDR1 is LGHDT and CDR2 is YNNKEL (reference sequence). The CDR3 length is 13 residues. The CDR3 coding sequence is TGTGCCAGCAGCCATTCCGCTCTAGCGGGAGGGTACTTC. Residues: CASSHSALAGGYF.

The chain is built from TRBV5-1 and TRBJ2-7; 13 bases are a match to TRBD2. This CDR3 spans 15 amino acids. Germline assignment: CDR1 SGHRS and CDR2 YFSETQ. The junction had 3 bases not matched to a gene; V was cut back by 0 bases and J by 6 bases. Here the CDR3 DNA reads TGCGCCAGCAGCTTGGGAGGGACTAGCGGGATCGAGCAGTACTTC. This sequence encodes CASSLGGTSGIEQYF.

CDR3 region: CASSQASQTETQYF. CDR3 nucleotides: TGTGCCAGCAGCCAGGCTAGCCAGACGGAGACCCAGTACTTC. The V gene is TRBV3-1, the J gene TRBJ2-5; a weak D match, TRBD2 (5 bases). Trimming removed 3 bases at V and 5 bases at J, with 13 bases between. CDR1 LGHDT and CDR2 YNNKEL come from the germline V gene (reference sequence). This CDR3 is 14 amino acids long.

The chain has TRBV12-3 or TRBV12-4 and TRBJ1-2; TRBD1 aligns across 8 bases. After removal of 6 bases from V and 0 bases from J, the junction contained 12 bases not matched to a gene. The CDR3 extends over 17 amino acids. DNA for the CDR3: TGTGCCAGCAGCCAAACCCCAGGGGGCCCCTCTAACTATGGCTACACCTTC. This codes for CASSQTPGGPSNYGYTF.

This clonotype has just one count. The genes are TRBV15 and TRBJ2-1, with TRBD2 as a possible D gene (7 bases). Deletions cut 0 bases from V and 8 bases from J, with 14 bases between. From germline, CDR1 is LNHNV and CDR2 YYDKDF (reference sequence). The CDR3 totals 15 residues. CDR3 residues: CATSRERGAGDEQFF. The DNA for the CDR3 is TGTGCCACCAGCAGAGAACGGGGGGCCGGGGATGAGCAGTTCTTC. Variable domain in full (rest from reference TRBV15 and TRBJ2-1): DAMVIQNPRYQVTQFGKPVTLSCSQTLNHNVMYWYQQKSSQAPKLLFHYYDKDFNNEADTPDNFQSRRPNTSFCFLDIRSPGLGDTAMYLCATSRERGAGDEQFFGPGTRLTVL.

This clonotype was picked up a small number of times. The CDR3 here is CASSWGLAPHSTDTQYF. The CDR3 bases are TGCGCCAGCAGCTGGGGACTAGCCCCCCATAGCACAGATACGCAGTATTTT. The rearrangement joins TRBV5-1 to TRBJ2-3; TRBD2 matches 9 bases. Losses at the gene ends were 3 bases for V and 0 bases for J; bases not matched to a gene: 8. The germline V gene encodes CDR1 SGHRS and CDR2 YFSETQ. CDR3 length: 17 residues.

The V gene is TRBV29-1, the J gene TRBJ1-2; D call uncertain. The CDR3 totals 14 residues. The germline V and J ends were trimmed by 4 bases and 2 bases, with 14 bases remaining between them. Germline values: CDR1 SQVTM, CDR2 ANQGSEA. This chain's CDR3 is CSVVTAAKNYGYTF. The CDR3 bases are TGCAGCGTTGTGACGGCCGCGAAAAACTATGGCTACACCTTC.

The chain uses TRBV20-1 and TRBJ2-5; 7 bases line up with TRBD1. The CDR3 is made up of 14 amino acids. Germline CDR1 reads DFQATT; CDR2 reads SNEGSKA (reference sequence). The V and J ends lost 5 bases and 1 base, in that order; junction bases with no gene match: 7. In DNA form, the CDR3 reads TGCAGTGCTCCCGGGACAGCGACCCAAGAGACCCAGTACTTC. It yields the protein CSAPGTATQETQYF.

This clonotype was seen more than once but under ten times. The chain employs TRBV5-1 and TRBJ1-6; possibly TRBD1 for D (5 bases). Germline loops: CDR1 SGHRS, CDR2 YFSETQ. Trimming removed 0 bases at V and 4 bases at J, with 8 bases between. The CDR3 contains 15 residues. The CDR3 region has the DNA TGCGCCAGCAGCTTGGGACAGCCTTATAATTCACCCCTCCACTTT. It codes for CASSLGQPYNSPLHF.

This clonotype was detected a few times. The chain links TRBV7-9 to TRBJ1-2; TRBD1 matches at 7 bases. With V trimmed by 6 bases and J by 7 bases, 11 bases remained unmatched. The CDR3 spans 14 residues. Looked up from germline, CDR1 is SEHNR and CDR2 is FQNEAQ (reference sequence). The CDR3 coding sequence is TGTGCCAGCAGATCAGGGGGAGCTCTACGTGGCTACACCTTC. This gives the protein CASRSGGALRGYTF.

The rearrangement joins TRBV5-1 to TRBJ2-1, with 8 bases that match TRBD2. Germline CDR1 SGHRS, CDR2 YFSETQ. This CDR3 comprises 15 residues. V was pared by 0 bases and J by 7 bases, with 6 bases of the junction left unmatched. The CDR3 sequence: CASSLVLSGRNEQFF. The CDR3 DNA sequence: TGCGCCAGCAGCTTGGTACTAAGCGGGAGAAATGAGCAGTTCTTC. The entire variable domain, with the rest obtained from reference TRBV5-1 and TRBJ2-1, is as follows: KAGVTQTPRYLIKTRGQQVTLSCSPISGHRSVSWYQQTPGQGLQFLFEYFSETQRNKGNFPGRFSGRQFSNSRSEMNVSTLELGDSALYLCASSLVLSGRNEQFFGPGTRLTVL.

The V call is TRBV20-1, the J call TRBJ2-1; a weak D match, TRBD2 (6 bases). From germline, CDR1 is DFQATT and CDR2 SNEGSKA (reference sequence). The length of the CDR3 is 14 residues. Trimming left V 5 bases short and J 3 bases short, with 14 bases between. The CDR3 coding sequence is TGCAGTGCTCTAAGCGGGCAGAACTACAATGAGCAGTTCTTC. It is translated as CSALSGQNYNEQFF.

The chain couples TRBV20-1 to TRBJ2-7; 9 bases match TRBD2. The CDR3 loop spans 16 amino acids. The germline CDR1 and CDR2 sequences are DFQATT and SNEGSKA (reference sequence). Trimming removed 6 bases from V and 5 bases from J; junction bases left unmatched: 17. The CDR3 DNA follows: TGCAGTGCCCAGGGGGAGGGCCGGACTAGCGCCCACGAGCAGTACTTC. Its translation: CSAQGEGRTSAHEQYF.

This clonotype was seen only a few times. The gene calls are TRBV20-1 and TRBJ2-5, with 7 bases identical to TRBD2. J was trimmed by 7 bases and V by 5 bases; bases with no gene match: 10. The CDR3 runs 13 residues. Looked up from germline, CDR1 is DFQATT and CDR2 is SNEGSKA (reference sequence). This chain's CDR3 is CSAGGLGEGTQYF. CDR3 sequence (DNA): TGCAGTGCTGGAGGACTAGGCGAAGGGACCCAGTACTTC.

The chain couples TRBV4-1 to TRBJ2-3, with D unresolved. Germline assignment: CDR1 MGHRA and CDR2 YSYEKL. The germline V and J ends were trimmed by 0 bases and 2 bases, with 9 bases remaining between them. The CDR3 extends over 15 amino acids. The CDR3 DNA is TGCGCCAGCAGCCAAGAAAGGCCATTCACAGATACGCAGTATTTT. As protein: CASSQERPFTDTQYF.

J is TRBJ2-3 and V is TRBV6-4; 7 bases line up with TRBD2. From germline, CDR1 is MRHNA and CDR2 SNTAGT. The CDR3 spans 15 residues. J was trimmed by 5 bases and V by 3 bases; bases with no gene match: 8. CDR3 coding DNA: TGTGCCAGCAGTGAAGGTGCGGGAGCGGGAGATACGCAGTATTTT. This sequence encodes CASSEGAGAGDTQYF.

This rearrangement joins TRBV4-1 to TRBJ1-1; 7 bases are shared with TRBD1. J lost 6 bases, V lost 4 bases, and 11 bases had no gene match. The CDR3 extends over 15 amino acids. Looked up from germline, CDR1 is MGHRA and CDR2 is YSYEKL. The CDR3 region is CASSPQNRGGSEAFF. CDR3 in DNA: TGCGCCAGCAGCCCCCAGAACAGGGGAGGGTCTGAAGCTTTCTTT.

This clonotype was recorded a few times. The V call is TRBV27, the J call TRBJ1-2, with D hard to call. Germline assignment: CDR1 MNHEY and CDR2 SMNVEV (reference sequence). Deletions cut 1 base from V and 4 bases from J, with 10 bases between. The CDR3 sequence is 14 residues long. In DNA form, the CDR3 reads TGTGCCAGCAGTTTATTGCCGGCGGGCTATGGCTACACCTTC. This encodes CASSLLPAGYGYTF.

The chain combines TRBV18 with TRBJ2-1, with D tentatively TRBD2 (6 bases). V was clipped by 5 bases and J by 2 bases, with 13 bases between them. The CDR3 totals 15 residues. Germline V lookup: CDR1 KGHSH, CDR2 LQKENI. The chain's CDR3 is CASSGGLGTYNEQFF. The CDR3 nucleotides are TGTGCCAGCTCAGGGGGACTGGGGACCTACAATGAGCAGTTCTTC.

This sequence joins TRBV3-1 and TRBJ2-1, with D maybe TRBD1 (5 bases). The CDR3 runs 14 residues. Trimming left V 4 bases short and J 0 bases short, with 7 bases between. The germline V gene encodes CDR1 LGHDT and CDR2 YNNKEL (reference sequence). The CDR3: CASSRQSSYNEQFF. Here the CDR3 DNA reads TGTGCCAGCAGCCGACAGAGCTCCTACAATGAGCAGTTCTTC.

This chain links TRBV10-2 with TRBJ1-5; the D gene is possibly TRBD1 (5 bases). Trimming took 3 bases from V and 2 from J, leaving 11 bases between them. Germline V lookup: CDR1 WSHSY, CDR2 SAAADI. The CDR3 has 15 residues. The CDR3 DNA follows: TGCGCCAGCAGTGATCGTCAGGGCGGCAATCAGCCCCAGCATTTT. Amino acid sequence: CASSDRQGGNQPQHF.

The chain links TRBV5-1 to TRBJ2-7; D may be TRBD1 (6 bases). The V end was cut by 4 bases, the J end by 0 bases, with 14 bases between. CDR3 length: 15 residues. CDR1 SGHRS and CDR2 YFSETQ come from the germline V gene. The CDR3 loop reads CASSLPRGHSYEQYF. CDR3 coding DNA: TGCGCCAGCAGCCTTCCCAGGGGACACTCCTACGAGCAGTACTTC.

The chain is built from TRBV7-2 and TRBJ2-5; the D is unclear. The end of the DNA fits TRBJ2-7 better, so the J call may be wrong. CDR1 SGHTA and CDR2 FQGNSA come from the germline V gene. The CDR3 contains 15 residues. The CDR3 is CASTYGWAAVYEQYF. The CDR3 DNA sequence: TGTGCCAGCACCTACGGCTGGGCTGCAGTCTACGAGCAGTACTTC.

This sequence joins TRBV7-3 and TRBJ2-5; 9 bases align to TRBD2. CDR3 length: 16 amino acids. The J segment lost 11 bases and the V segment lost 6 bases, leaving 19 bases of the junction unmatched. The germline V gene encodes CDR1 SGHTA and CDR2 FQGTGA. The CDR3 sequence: CASSDVAGVQYNEQYF. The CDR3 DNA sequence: TGTGCCAGCAGTGATGTAGCGGGGGTTCAATACAATGAGCAGTACTTC.

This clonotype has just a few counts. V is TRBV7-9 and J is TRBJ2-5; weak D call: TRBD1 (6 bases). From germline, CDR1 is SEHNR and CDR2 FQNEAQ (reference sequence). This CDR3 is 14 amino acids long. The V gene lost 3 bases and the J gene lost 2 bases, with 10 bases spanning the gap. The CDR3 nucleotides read TGTGCCAGCAGCTTCAGGACAGCACAAGAGACCCAGTACTTC. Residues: CASSFRTAQETQYF.